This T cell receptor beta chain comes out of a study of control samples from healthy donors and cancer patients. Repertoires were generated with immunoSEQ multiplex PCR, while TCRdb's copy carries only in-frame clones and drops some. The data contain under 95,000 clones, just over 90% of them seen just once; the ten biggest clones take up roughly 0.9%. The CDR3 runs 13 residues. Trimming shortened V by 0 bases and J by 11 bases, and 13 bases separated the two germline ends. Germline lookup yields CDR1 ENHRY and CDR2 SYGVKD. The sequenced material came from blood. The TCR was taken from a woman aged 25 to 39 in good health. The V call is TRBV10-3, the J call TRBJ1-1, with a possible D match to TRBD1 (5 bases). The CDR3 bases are TGTGCCATCAGTGAGTCTGCGGGGCTGGGGGCTTTCTTT. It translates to CAISESAGLGAFF.